A selection of T cell receptor beta chains follows, all from one sample in a study of identifying expanded T cells in peripheral blood. The method was immunoSEQ multiplex PCR; TCRdb's version includes in-frame clones alone and lacks a portion of them. This sample has around 100,000 clones; around 88% occur once, and the top ten carry approximately 18%. Material for sequencing was blood. These receptors were collected from a person aged 18 to 75 in good health. Each CDR3 is given with its conserved first and last residue. Where a row states a size, it is once, few, many or the class of an expanded clone; other rows omit it.

V gene	J gene	clone size	CDR3 protein
TRBV28	TRBJ1-1	few	CASSPLGIPNTEAFF
TRBV5-1	TRBJ2-7	NA	CASSLSDREGSYEQYF
TRBV9	TRBJ2-5	NA	CASSQAHLGCRRSPETQYF
TRBV18	TRBJ2-7	NA	CASSPYYEQYF
TRBV30	TRBJ1-1	NA	CAWGKSPHEAFF
TRBV7-9	TRBJ1-1	NA	CASSQGRRETEAFF
TRBV7-9	TRBJ2-2	NA	CARAELRQSYTGELFF
TRBV4-2	TRBJ2-1	few	CASSQVGHSNEQFF
TRBV4-1	TRBJ2-5	once	CASSQPPSFPHGETQYF
TRBV6-5	TRBJ2-5	NA	CASSSRDRERKTQYF
TRBV7-2	TRBJ2-5	NA	CASSPRGPETQYF